Below are 31 T cell receptor beta chains sequenced from a single sample in a study of CD8 T cells in ankylosing spondylitis. Whole-study results and caveats: A motif of roughly 8 highly homologous TCR beta variants was seen as apparently characteristic of ankylosing spondylitis blood.

These TCRs are of unknown antigen specificity. TCRdb analysed the 5' RACE reads with MiXCR anew, one entry per CDR3 protein. This table has 750,000 to 850,000 distinct CDR3 sequences, 12% appearing once. The sample taken for sequencing was blood, either unsorted or a sorted T cell fraction (not recorded which). The receptors were gathered from a male donor with ankylosing spondylitis.

This clonotype was detected ten times or more. The V and J genes are TRBV20-1 and TRBJ2-5; the match to TRBD2 covers 9 bases. The ends lost 1 base at V and 1 base at J; junction bases unmatched: 1. The CDR3 spans 14 residues. Per the germline V gene, CDR1 is DFQATT and CDR2 is SNEGSKA (reference sequence). The CDR3 spells CSARVAGAQETQYF. The DNA of the CDR3 is TGCAGTGCTAGAGTAGCGGGGGCCCAAGAGACCCAGTACTTC.

The sample holds a few counts of this clonotype. This sequence joins TRBV6-4 and TRBJ2-3, with 9 bases aligning to TRBD1. The CDR3 spans 15 residues. Trimming at V came to 6 bases and at J to 0 bases, leaving 4 bases not matched to a gene. Germline V gene sequence: CDR1 MRHNA, CDR2 SNTAGT. CDR3 nucleotides: TGTGCCAGCAGAAGGACAGGGGAAAGCACAGATACGCAGTATTTT. It yields the protein CASRRTGESTDTQYF.

A remark on this clonotype: This clone may be a read error of a much larger clone one base away. The J gene is TRBJ2-3, the V gene TRBV20-1, with D tentatively TRBD2 (5 bases). CDR3 length: 11 residues. Per germline, CDR1 DFQATT and CDR2 SNEGSKA (reference sequence). Trimming removed 0 bases from V and 10 bases from J, with 8 bases in between. Here the CDR3 DNA reads TGCAGTGCTAGAGAAGCGGTTGCGCAGTATTTT. It is translated as CSAREAVAQYF.

This clonotype has just a few counts. This chain uses TRBV28 with TRBJ2-1; either TRBD1 or TRBD2 may fit D (5 bases each). Trimming cost V 1 base and J 6 bases, with 16 bases left between them. The germline V gene encodes CDR1 MDHEN and CDR2 SYDVKM. The CDR3 length is 16 residues. This CDR3 reads CASSLFGRDGTNEQFF. The CDR3 region has the DNA TGTGCCAGCAGTTTATTCGGGCGTGACGGGACCAATGAGCAGTTCTTC.

This rearrangement joins TRBV10-3 to TRBJ2-7; no reliable D call. Germline lookup yields CDR1 ENHRY and CDR2 SYGVKD. V dropped 0 bases and J dropped 0 bases, with 15 bases sitting between them. CDR3 length: 17 amino acids. The CDR3, as DNA: TGTGCCATCAGTGAGTCGGTGAGAGGTCCTAACTCCTACGAGCAGTACTTC. Amino acid sequence: CAISESVRGPNSYEQYF.

This clonotype occurred a few times. The chain carries TRBV13 and TRBJ2-7; 8 bases align to TRBD1. Germline lookup yields CDR1 PRHDT and CDR2 FYEKMQ (reference sequence). Germline trimming cut 5 bases from V and 0 bases from J; bases unmatched to any gene: 12. The CDR3 is 17 amino acids. The CDR3 DNA sequence: TGTGCCAGCAGCCTACCACCCGGACAGGGTAACTCCTACGAGCAGTACTTC. Amino acids: CASSLPPGQGNSYEQYF.

A few counts support this clonotype. The J gene is TRBJ1-2, the V gene TRBV15, with D unresolved. The ends were cut back, 6 bases at V and 7 bases at J, with 15 bases in the middle. The germline gives CDR1 LNHNV, CDR2 YYDKDF (reference sequence). The CDR3 has 13 residues. The CDR3 coding sequence is TGTGCCACCAGTACCCGGGGAGGTGGTGGCTACACCTTC. It codes for CATSTRGGGGYTF.

V gene TRBV20-1 combines with J gene TRBJ1-2; 8 positions agree with TRBD1. The length of the CDR3 is 14 residues. V lost 5 bases, J lost 7 bases, and 12 bases stayed unmatched. Per the germline V gene, CDR1 is DFQATT and CDR2 is SNEGSKA (reference sequence). As DNA, the CDR3 is TGCAGTGCTTTTCGGACAGGGTGGCGCGGTGGCTACACCTTC. This sequence encodes CSAFRTGWRGGYTF.

The chain has TRBV20-1 and TRBJ2-3; D perhaps matches TRBD1 (5 bases). V lost 4 bases, J lost 6 bases, and 23 bases lay in between. CDR1 is DFQATT and CDR2 is SNEGSKA in the germline V gene (reference sequence). There are 16 residues in the CDR3. CDR3 residues: CSATSRFMADIDTQYF. The CDR3 DNA sequence: TGCAGTGCTACTAGTCGCTTTATGGCGGACATTGATACGCAGTATTTT.

The chain uses TRBV4-1 and TRBJ1-5; 8 bases agree with TRBD1. Germline V lookup: CDR1 MGHRA, CDR2 YSYEKL. The CDR3 covers 15 residues. With V trimmed by 2 bases and J by 5 bases, 5 bases remained unmatched. This CDR3 reads CASSQSGQEDQPQHF. DNA of the CDR3: TGCGCCAGCAGCCAATCGGGACAGGAGGATCAGCCCCAGCATTTT.

This clonotype was seen repeatedly, ten times or more. The chain is built from TRBV7-2 and TRBJ2-7; the D gene is possibly TRBD2 (6 bases). V was pared by 2 bases and J by 4 bases, with 9 bases between. Germline V gene sequence: CDR1 SGHTA, CDR2 FQGNSA. The CDR3 is 13 residues long. The CDR3 DNA is TGTGCCAGCAGCTTATGGAGGGAGTACGAGCAGTACTTC. This codes for CASSLWREYEQYF.

V gene TRBV19 combines with J gene TRBJ2-1, with no clear D. V was shortened by 6 bases and J by 8 bases, with 14 bases between the two germline ends. Germline CDR1 and CDR2: LNHDA and SQIVND (reference sequence). This CDR3 has 13 residues. The CDR3 is CASSVSLFYEQFF. The CDR3 nucleotides are TGTGCCAGTAGCGTTAGCTTGTTCTATGAGCAGTTCTTC.

This clonotype was recorded many times. The chain has TRBV5-1 and TRBJ2-1, with 7 bases fitting TRBD2. V shed 7 bases and J 2 bases; nucleotides not matched to a gene: 6. This CDR3 has 14 residues. Germline-derived CDR1 and CDR2 are SGHRS and YFSETQ. CDR3 nucleotide sequence: TGCGCCAGCTCCGGGGGGACCGCCTACAATGAGCAGTTCTTC. Encoded protein: CASSGGTAYNEQFF.

This clonotype came up a few times. This CDR3 is CSAPPSRVTDTQYF. CDR3 DNA: TGCAGTGCCCCCCCATCGCGGGTCACAGATACGCAGTATTTT. The rearrangement links TRBV20-1 to TRBJ2-3; maybe TRBD2 (5 bases). The length of the CDR3 is 14 residues. Germline values: CDR1 DFQATT, CDR2 SNEGSKA (reference sequence). V gave up 6 bases and J gave up 2 bases, with 15 bases separating them.

V usage is TRBV7-9 and J usage is TRBJ1-2, with D perhaps TRBD1 (5 bases). CDR1 and CDR2 (germline): SEHNR, FQNEAQ (reference sequence). The CDR3 has 16 amino acids. The V end was cut by 1 base, the J end by 2 bases, with 14 bases between. CDR3 protein: CASSLVGQGRNYGYTF. In DNA form, the CDR3 reads TGTGCCAGCAGCTTAGTCGGCCAGGGCCGGAACTATGGCTACACCTTC. Together with reference TRBV7-9 and TRBJ1-2, the CDR3 gives the full variable domain: DTGVSQNPRHKITKRGQNVTFRCDPISEHNRLYWYRQTLGQGPEFLTYFQNEAQLEKSRLLSDRFSAERPKGSFSTLEIQRTEQGDSAMYLCASSLVGQGRNYGYTFGSGTRLTVV.

J is TRBJ2-7 and V is TRBV14; 7 bases map to TRBD1. The CDR3 is 15 amino acids. The germline V gene has CDR1 SGHDN and CDR2 FVKESK. The V gene end was trimmed by 0 bases and the J gene end by 3 bases; junction bases not matched to a gene: 5. The CDR3 bases are TGTGCCAGCAGCCAAGAATACGGGACAGTCTACGAGCAGTACTTC. This translates into CASSQEYGTVYEQYF.

CDR3 sequence reads: CASSRTVRDSGELFF. CDR3 sequence (DNA): TGCGCCAGCAGCCGAACCGTGCGCGACAGCGGGGAGCTGTTTTTT. The chain employs TRBV4-1 and TRBJ2-2, with TRBD1 as a possible D gene (5 bases). Trimming took 4 bases from V and 7 from J, leaving 16 bases between them. Germline lookup yields CDR1 MGHRA and CDR2 YSYEKL. This CDR3 has 15 residues.

This clonotype showed up just a few times. This CDR3 reads CASRAMTGANQPQHF. Written as DNA, the CDR3 is TGTGCCAGCAGGGCGATGACAGGGGCCAATCAGCCCCAGCATTTT. The chain employs TRBV12-3 or TRBV12-4 and TRBJ1-5; TRBD1 aligns across 8 bases. Trimming at V came to 6 bases and at J to 3 bases, leaving 7 bases not matched to a gene. The CDR3 runs to 15 residues.

The rearrangement joins TRBV15 to TRBJ2-5, with D possibly matching TRBD1 (5 bases). The germline V gene has CDR1 LNHNV and CDR2 YYDKDF (reference sequence). The length of the CDR3 is 15 residues. Trimming shortened V by 0 bases and J by 5 bases, and 13 bases separated the two germline ends. CDR3 DNA sequence: TGTGCCACCAGCAGAGATCAAAAACAGGAGGAGACCCAGTACTTC. This translates into CATSRDQKQEETQYF.

The V call is TRBV28, the J call TRBJ2-7; D gene uncertain. Trimming removed 8 bases at V and 3 bases at J, with 8 bases between. The CDR3 is 11 amino acids. Germline CDR1 and CDR2: MDHEN and SYDVKM. CDR3 nucleotides: TGTGCCAGCGGACCCGTCTACGAGCAGTACTTC. It specifies CASGPVYEQYF. The full variable domain, with the rest looked up from reference TRBV28 and TRBJ2-7, is DVKVTQSSRYLVKRTGEKVFLECVQDMDHENMFWYRQDPGLGLRLIYFSYDVKMKEKGDIPEGYSVSREKKERFSLILESASTNQTSMYLCASGPVYEQYFGPGTRLTVT.

The V call is TRBV10-3, the J call TRBJ2-3; 7 bases agree with TRBD2. V lost 7 bases and J lost 0; bases outside the gene matches: 4. Germline V CDR1 and CDR2: ENHRY, SYGVKD. The CDR3 is 14 residues long. The CDR3 DNA reads TGTGCCATCAACCCGGGACTAAGCACAGATACGCAGTATTTT. This encodes CAINPGLSTDTQYF.

The chain couples TRBV4-3 to TRBJ2-3, with D perhaps matching TRBD2 (7 bases). V was clipped by 2 bases and J by 5 bases, with 17 bases between them. The CDR3 extends over 16 amino acids. Per the germline V gene, CDR1 is LGHNA and CDR2 is YSLEER. This CDR3 is CASSQLAGEGKDTQYF. The CDR3 coding sequence is TGCGCCAGCAGCCAACTTGCAGGGGAGGGTAAAGATACGCAGTATTTT.

The rearrangement uses TRBV20-1 and TRBJ1-1; D is perhaps TRBD1 (5 bases). CDR1 is DFQATT, CDR2 SNEGSKA, per germline (reference sequence). V shed 7 bases and J shed 0 bases, with 9 bases lying between them. CDR3 length: 12 amino acids. The chain's CDR3 is CSVSQVNTEAFF. The CDR3 DNA is TGCAGTGTTTCACAGGTGAACACTGAAGCTTTCTTT.

J is TRBJ1-5 and V is TRBV4-2; no definite D call. Trimming left V 3 bases short and J 0 bases short, with 9 bases between. Germline-derived CDR1 and CDR2 are LGHNA and YNFKEQ. CDR3 length: 15 amino acids. This CDR3 reads CASSHDQLSNQPQHF. Written as DNA, the CDR3 is TGTGCCAGCAGCCATGATCAACTTAGCAATCAGCCCCAGCATTTT.

CDR3 sequence (DNA): TGCGCCAGCAGCCAAGACCTTACCGACAGGGGGAAGAACTATGGCTACACCTTC. Protein sequence: CASSQDLTDRGKNYGYTF. The rearrangement joins TRBV4-3 to TRBJ1-2; 9 bases align to TRBD1. Per germline, CDR1 LGHNA and CDR2 YSLEER. This CDR3 is 18 amino acids long. J was trimmed by 2 bases and V by 0 bases; bases with no gene match: 10.

The chain combines TRBV20-1 with TRBJ2-7; D ambiguous. Germline V gene sequence: CDR1 DFQATT, CDR2 SNEGSKA (reference sequence). The V and J ends lost 1 base and 0 bases respectively, with 13 bases between them. The CDR3 runs 15 residues. For the CDR3, the DNA is TGCAGTGCTAGAGTTGGAACCCAAAGCTCCTACGAGCAGTACTTC. It encodes CSARVGTQSSYEQYF.

The chain employs TRBV2 and TRBJ1-1; D is unresolved. The CDR3 spans 11 residues. CDR1 SNHLY and CDR2 FYNNEI come from the germline V gene. Trimming pared 9 bases from V and 10 bases from J, leaving 15 bases between. The DNA for the CDR3 is TGTGCCAGTAAGGAGGGCGCGTTAGCTTTCTTT. The encoded protein is CASKEGALAFF.

The chain combines TRBV9 with TRBJ1-1, with D unresolved. The CDR3 contains 14 residues. Germline V lookup: CDR1 SGDLS, CDR2 YYNGEE. The V end lost 0 bases, the J end lost 3 bases, and 9 bases lay between the germline ends. DNA for the CDR3: TGTGCCAGCAGCGTAGATGGCGGATACACTGAAGCTTTCTTT. Translating it yields CASSVDGGYTEAFF.

This clonotype was seen a handful of times. The chain employs TRBV4-3 and TRBJ2-6; no reliable D call. Trimming pared 0 bases from V and 1 base from J, leaving 7 bases between. Germline CDR1 reads LGHNA; CDR2 reads YSLEER. The CDR3 spans 16 residues. The CDR3 coding sequence is TGCGCCAGCAGCCAAGATGTGGTATCTGGGGCCAACGTCCTGACTTTC. Its protein is CASSQDVVSGANVLTF.

The chain joins TRBV21-1 to TRBJ2-7; TRBD1 is the table's D call, not checked against the DNA. TRBV21-1 is flagged as a pseudogene. CDR3 length: 13 residues. The CDR3 sequence is CASSGGQIYEQYF. CDR3 DNA: TGTGCCAGCAGCGGGGGACAGATTTACGAGCAGTACTTC.

This clonotype was recorded a few times. The chain joins TRBV12-3 or TRBV12-4 to TRBJ2-3; perhaps D is TRBD1 or TRBD2 (5 bases each). This CDR3 region has 14 residues. V was shortened by 2 bases and J by 2 bases, with 8 bases between the two germline ends. CDR3 in amino acids: CASSLWGITDTQYF. The CDR3 DNA follows: TGTGCCAGCAGTTTATGGGGGATCACAGATACGCAGTATTTT.